This TCR beta chain came from a study of shared clonotypes between healthy human individuals. With V trimmed by 2 bases and J by 8 bases, 9 bases remained unmatched. This CDR3 is 14 amino acids long. Germline CDR1 is SQVTM and CDR2 is ANQGSEA. The repertoire was sequenced with immunoSEQ multiplex PCR; TCRdb's copy has only in-frame clones and lacks some. Among about a million clones, around 76% were seen once, and the ten largest hold less than 1.5%. This receptor was taken from a man in his late teens or twenties in good health. The chain has TRBV29-1 and TRBJ2-5; 9 bases match TRBD2. Sequenced input: memory CD4+ T cells sorted from blood. Subset noted: CD45RA-negative fraction. This chain's CDR3 is CSVETTSGLSTQYF. The CDR3 DNA follows: TGCAGCGTTGAAACGACTAGCGGCCTATCAACCCAGTACTTC.